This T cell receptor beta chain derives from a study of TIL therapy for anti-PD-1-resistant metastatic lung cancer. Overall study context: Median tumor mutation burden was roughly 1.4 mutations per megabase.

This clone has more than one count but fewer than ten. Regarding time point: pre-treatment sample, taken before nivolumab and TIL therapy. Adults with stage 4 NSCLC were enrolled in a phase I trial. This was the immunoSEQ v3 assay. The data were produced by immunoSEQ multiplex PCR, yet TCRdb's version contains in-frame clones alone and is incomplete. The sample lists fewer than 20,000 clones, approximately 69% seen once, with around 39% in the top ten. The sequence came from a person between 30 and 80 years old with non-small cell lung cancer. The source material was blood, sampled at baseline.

CDR3: CASRGLKPYEQYF. CDR3 bases: TGTGCCAGTAGGGGACTAAAACCCTACGAGCAGTACTTC. The chain employs TRBV7-2 and TRBJ2-7; TRBD2 aligns across 7 bases. The J segment lost 2 bases and the V segment lost 9 bases, leaving 7 bases of the junction unmatched. Per germline, CDR1 SGHTA and CDR2 FQGNSA. This CDR3 contains 13 residues.